This record covers a single T cell receptor beta chain. The data stem from a study of blood T cell repertoires in COVID-19. Study-wide context: Both acute and convalescent COVID-19 samples were obtained from the United States, Italy and Spain. In each case, the material was cDNA or gDNA derived from T cells, B-cell-depleted T cells, or PBMCs.

The CDR3 is 12 amino acids. With 7 bases removed from V and 8 bases from J, the gap between germline ends came to 14 bases. Germline assignment: CDR1 MGHRA and CDR2 YSYEKL. Original processing methods: Quantification of nucleated cells was approximated via reference gene primer amplification. Measured with immunoSEQ multiplex PCR; TCRdb has only the in-frame clones, and not every one. Clone size and V and J calls were adopted from that table, with D and trimming inferred from the DNA. The table lists about 180,000 clones, 70% to 85% of them singletons. This chain uses TRBV4-1 with TRBJ1-1; D ambiguous. The source material was peripheral blood. The origin of this receptor is a human donor in a cohort sampled during active COVID-19. DNA for the CDR3: TGCGCCAGCAACACGGGAGGCAGAGAAGCTTTCTTT. This gives the protein CASNTGGREAFF.